A single TCR beta chain is shown here with its context. Its target antigen remains unknown. Qualities for individual bases were not recorded, and no much larger clone is one base off. Library generation was performed with PCR. The sequencer was an Illumina HiSeq 2500. To normalize quantification of the TCRbeta repertoire, the TCR libraries were built with molecular barcoding that relied on unique molecular identifiers. Using fastp at Q25 and MiXCR, TCRdb reprocessed the public reads and kept productive beta chains. Each entry merges the rows of one CDR3 protein and shows their most common DNA and genes. The sample yields about 980,000 distinct CDR3 sequences; roughly 31% were counted once. The ten largest clonotypes hold roughly 30% of the sample. The sample belongs to a study of T-cell reconstitution after alpha-beta-depleted transplantation in children (dated by TCRdb to 2016 to 2018). Regarding the complete study: Using TCR repertoire profiling, the study quantitatively followed how T-cell immune reconstitution unfolded in children after TCRalphabeta/CD19-depleted allogeneic hematopoietic cell transplantation.

Findings and caveats that apply to the study as a whole: The apparently early recovery of alphabetaT-cell counts about two months after transplant reportedly depended on only several hundred rapidly expanded clones that came from non-depleted graft cells. The frequencies of hyperexpanded clones fell over the following months, and after one year, T-cell counts and TCRbeta diversity were mostly attributed to newly produced T cells. In some patients, the high TCRbeta diversity seen at day 60 was put down to recipient T cells and intrathymic progenitors that had survived conditioning.

Including cysteine and phenylalanine, the CDR3 has 13 amino acids. The DNA shown is the 39-base CDR3, in frame from base 1. The germline V gene specifies SNHLY as CDR1 and FYNNEI as CDR2. V is reduced by 8 bases and J by 3 bases, leaving a spacing of 11 bases between them. The treatment or condition label, as the study defines it: allogeneic hematopoietic cell transplantation with graft depleted of TCRalphabeta T cells and CD19 B cells. The transplant recipients were children given TCRalphabeta/CD19-depleted allogeneic hematopoietic cell grafts. The source is a boy under two years old who had a stem cell transplant for SCID, so the T cells may come from the graft donor. The rearrangement joined TRBV2 to TRBJ2-1, and perhaps TRBD2 as D gene, on 6 matching bases. The sample was PBMCs, mostly from graft donor cells, taken 360 days after TCRalphabeta/CD19-depleted stem cell transplant. CDR3 reads: CASRDSYYNEQFF. In nucleotides, the sequence is TGTGCCAGCCGGGACTCCTACTACAATGAGCAGTTCTTC.